These T cell receptor beta chains were read from a single sample in a study of blood T cell repertoires in COVID-19. Clones were sequenced by immunoSEQ multiplex PCR, and TCRdb holds only the in-frame ones, with some missing. The sample records more than 200,000 clones, roughly nine tenths being singletons. The sample taken for sequencing was peripheral blood. These receptors all stem from a woman between 50 and 59 years old with COVID-19, enrolled during active disease. Both conserved end residues are part of each CDR3. The order of the fields is J gene, V gene, D gene, clone size, CDR3 DNA, CDR3 protein. D genes are given only for firm matches. Clone size is stated in some rows and not others, as once, few, many or a class when expanded.

J gene: TRBJ1-1
V gene: TRBV27
D gene: .
clone size: .
CDR3 DNA: TGTGCCAGCAGTTTATTGGGAGGCCCGAACACTGAAGCTTTCTTT
CDR3 protein: CASSLLGGPNTEAFF

J gene: TRBJ2-6
V gene: TRBV9
D gene: .
clone size: once
CDR3 DNA: TGTGCCAGCAGCGTAGGGTCAGGGCCGGCCTCTGGGGCCAACGTCCTGACTTTC
CDR3 protein: CASSVGSGPASGANVLTF

J gene: TRBJ2-7
V gene: TRBV28
D gene: .
clone size: few
CDR3 DNA: TGTGCCAGCAGTTACGAACAGGCCTACGAGCAGTACTTC
CDR3 protein: CASSYEQAYEQYF

J gene: TRBJ2-2
V gene: TRBV14
D gene: TRBD1
clone size: .
CDR3 DNA: TGTGCCAGCAGCCGCCAGACAGGGGTTGTAGCCGGGGAGCTGTTTTTT
CDR3 protein: CASSRQTGVVAGELFF

J gene: TRBJ1-2
V gene: TRBV3-1/TRBV3-2
D gene: .
clone size: .
CDR3 DNA: TGTGCCAGCAGCCAAGAGACCCGGGGAGGCTACACCTTC
CDR3 protein: CASSQETRGGYTF

J gene: TRBJ2-3
V gene: TRBV24-1
D gene: .
clone size: .
CDR3 DNA: TGTGCCACCAGTGGAGAGGGGGAAGATACGCAGTATTTT
CDR3 protein: CATSGEGEDTQYF

J gene: TRBJ1-2
V gene: TRBV6-6
D gene: TRBD1
clone size: .
CDR3 DNA: TGTGCCAGCAGTCTACGCCTCTGGGACAGGGGAGCTAACTATGGCTACACCTTC
CDR3 protein: CASSLRLWDRGANYGYTF

J gene: TRBJ1-5
V gene: TRBV28
D gene: TRBD1
clone size: .
CDR3 DNA: TGTGCCAGCAGGGGACAGGGGGTCCAGCCCCAGCATTTT
CDR3 protein: CASRGQGVQPQHF

J gene: TRBJ1-6
V gene: TRBV10-1
D gene: TRBD1
clone size: .
CDR3 DNA: TGCGCCAGCAGGGCGCGGGACAGCTCCTACACTTATAATTCACCCCTCCACTTT
CDR3 protein: CASRARDSSYTYNSPLHF

J gene: TRBJ1-1
V gene: TRBV19
D gene: TRBD1
clone size: .
CDR3 DNA: TGTGCCAGTAGTGGGAAATGGACAGGGCGGAACACTGAAGCTTTCTTT
CDR3 protein: CASSGKWTGRNTEAFF

J gene: TRBJ1-5
V gene: TRBV20-1
D gene: .
clone size: .
CDR3 DNA: TGCAGTGCTAGTCCAGGGGCAGTCCCCTCGCCCCAGCATTTT
CDR3 protein: CSASPGAVPSPQHF

J gene: TRBJ2-2
V gene: TRBV5-1
D gene: .
clone size: .
CDR3 DNA: TGCGCCAGCACCCCTTCGGGGGGCGACACCGGGGAGCTGTTTTTT
CDR3 protein: CASTPSGGDTGELFF

J gene: TRBJ1-1
V gene: TRBV7-6
D gene: .
clone size: .
CDR3 DNA: TGTGCCAGCAGATCGACACTGAACACTGAAGCTTTCTTT
CDR3 protein: CASRSTLNTEAFF

J gene: TRBJ2-3
V gene: TRBV9
D gene: .
clone size: .
CDR3 DNA: TGTGCCAGCAGCCCTCTTGGAGGCACAGATACGCAGTATTTT
CDR3 protein: CASSPLGGTDTQYF

J gene: TRBJ2-5
V gene: TRBV3-1/TRBV3-2
D gene: TRBD1
clone size: .
CDR3 DNA: TGTGCCAGCAGCCCCGGGACAGTTAAGACCCAGTACTTC
CDR3 protein: CASSPGTVKTQYF

J gene: TRBJ2-3
V gene: TRBV12-5
D gene: TRBD1
clone size: .
CDR3 DNA: TGTGCTAGTGGTTTGGGGGGGACAGCCACAGATACGCAGTATTTT
CDR3 protein: CASGLGGTATDTQYF

J gene: TRBJ1-5
V gene: TRBV19
D gene: TRBD1
clone size: .
CDR3 DNA: TGTGCCAGTAGCATGAGGATCGGACAGGGGGCTCAGCCCCAGCATTTT
CDR3 protein: CASSMRIGQGAQPQHF

J gene: TRBJ1-5
V gene: TRBV18
D gene: .
clone size: .
CDR3 DNA: TGTGCCAGCTCACCCGTGGGTAGGGGGGGTTCGAGCAATCAGCCCCAGCATTTT
CDR3 protein: CASSPVGRGGSSNQPQHF

J gene: TRBJ2-5
V gene: TRBV2
D gene: .
clone size: .
CDR3 DNA: TGTGCCAGCGGACTGAACCAAGAGACCCAGTACTTC
CDR3 protein: CASGLNQETQYF

J gene: TRBJ1-5
V gene: TRBV19
D gene: .
clone size: .
CDR3 DNA: TGTGCCAGTAGTAAACACCAGAGGGAACAGCCCCAGCATTTT
CDR3 protein: CASSKHQREQPQHF

J gene: TRBJ1-5
V gene: TRBV12-3/TRBV12-4
D gene: .
clone size: few
CDR3 DNA: TGTGCCAGCAGCATCACAAGAAATCAGCCCCAGCATTTT
CDR3 protein: CASSITRNQPQHF

J gene: TRBJ1-3
V gene: TRBV10-1
D gene: .
clone size: .
CDR3 DNA: TGCGCCAGCAGTGATAACCAAGTCTACAGCAGCTCTGGAAACACCATATATTTT
CDR3 protein: CASSDNQVYSSSGNTIYF

J gene: TRBJ1-2
V gene: TRBV3-1/TRBV3-2
D gene: TRBD1
clone size: .
CDR3 DNA: TGTGCCAGCAGCCCATCTCAGGGGGTGGGCGGCTACACCTTC
CDR3 protein: CASSPSQGVGGYTF

J gene: TRBJ1-6
V gene: TRBV19
D gene: TRBD1
clone size: .
CDR3 DNA: TGTGCCAGTAGTAACCAGGACAGGGCGTTGAATAATTCACCCCTCCACTTT
CDR3 protein: CASSNQDRALNNSPLHF

J gene: TRBJ1-1
V gene: TRBV11-3
D gene: .
clone size: .
CDR3 DNA: TGTGCCAGCAGCTTAGATCCGGGAGGGGAAGCTTTCTTT
CDR3 protein: CASSLDPGGEAFF

J gene: TRBJ2-5
V gene: TRBV7-6
D gene: .
clone size: .
CDR3 DNA: TGTGCCAGCAGCTTAGAGGGGTCAAGTCAAGAGACCCAGTACTTC
CDR3 protein: CASSLEGSSQETQYF

J gene: TRBJ2-3
V gene: TRBV6-1
D gene: TRBD2
clone size: once
CDR3 DNA: TGTGCCAGCAGTGAAGGGCTTCTAGCGGGGGCGCCTAGCACAGATACGCAGTATTTT
CDR3 protein: CASSEGLLAGAPSTDTQYF

J gene: TRBJ2-3
V gene: TRBV7-3
D gene: TRBD2
clone size: once
CDR3 DNA: TGTGCCAGCAGCACAGGGACTAGGAACACAGATACGCAGTATTTT
CDR3 protein: CASSTGTRNTDTQYF

J gene: TRBJ1-5
V gene: TRBV19
D gene: .
clone size: .
CDR3 DNA: TGTGCCAGTAGTATAGATCATAGCGGGTCTGGGGAGCATTTT
CDR3 protein: CASSIDHSGSGEHF

J gene: TRBJ2-3
V gene: TRBV13
D gene: TRBD2
clone size: few
CDR3 DNA: TGTGCCAGCAGCCGTGCTGTGGGGGGGAAGGCAGATACGCAGTATTTT
CDR3 protein: CASSRAVGGKADTQYF

J gene: TRBJ1-1
V gene: TRBV18
D gene: TRBD1
clone size: .
CDR3 DNA: TGTGCCAGCTCATTAGTGAAGGGGGCGCAGACTGAAGCTTTCTTT
CDR3 protein: CASSLVKGAQTEAFF

J gene: TRBJ1-5
V gene: TRBV28
D gene: TRBD1
clone size: .
CDR3 DNA: TGTGCCAGCAGTTCTCGGGACAGAGCTCGCAATCAGCCCCAGCATTTT
CDR3 protein: CASSSRDRARNQPQHF

J gene: TRBJ1-1
V gene: TRBV29-1
D gene: TRBD1
clone size: .
CDR3 DNA: TGCAGCGTCGACAGGGACTTTGGGCGCGAAGCTTTCTTT
CDR3 protein: CSVDRDFGREAFF

J gene: TRBJ1-2
V gene: TRBV5-1
D gene: .
clone size: .
CDR3 DNA: TGCGCCAGCAGCTTGGAGGGGGATTTTAACTATGGCTACACCTTC
CDR3 protein: CASSLEGDFNYGYTF

J gene: TRBJ1-1
V gene: TRBV11-2
D gene: TRBD1
clone size: once
CDR3 DNA: TGTGCCAGCAGCTCATTAAGGGGGCGGACTGAAGCTTTCTTT
CDR3 protein: CASSSLRGRTEAFF

J gene: TRBJ2-2
V gene: TRBV4-1
D gene: TRBD2
clone size: .
CDR3 DNA: TGCGCCAGCAGCCTATCGGGGGGAAACACCGGGGAGCTGTTTTTT
CDR3 protein: CASSLSGGNTGELFF

J gene: TRBJ2-2
V gene: TRBV30
D gene: .
clone size: .
CDR3 DNA: TGTGCCTGGAGCAACGGACAGGGGGAGCTGTTTTTT
CDR3 protein: CAWSNGQGELFF

J gene: TRBJ1-3
V gene: TRBV28
D gene: .
clone size: many
CDR3 DNA: TGTGCCAGCAGTTTAGCGAGGGGAAACACCATATATTTT
CDR3 protein: CASSLARGNTIYF

J gene: TRBJ1-1
V gene: TRBV7-8
D gene: .
clone size: .
CDR3 DNA: TGTGCCAGCAGCTTAGAAAGCCGGTTGAACACTGAAGCTTTCTTT
CDR3 protein: CASSLESRLNTEAFF

J gene: TRBJ1-1
V gene: TRBV19
D gene: .
clone size: few
CDR3 DNA: TGTGCCAGTAGTATAGGAGTGAACACTGAAGCTTTCTTT
CDR3 protein: CASSIGVNTEAFF

J gene: TRBJ1-4
V gene: TRBV30
D gene: .
clone size: .
CDR3 DNA: TGTGCCTGGAGTGTTTCGTTTGAAAAACTGTTTTTT
CDR3 protein: CAWSVSFEKLFF

J gene: TRBJ1-6
V gene: TRBV6-5
D gene: .
clone size: .
CDR3 DNA: TGTGCCAGCAGTCCGTACAGAGATTCACCCCTCCACTTT
CDR3 protein: CASSPYRDSPLHF

J gene: TRBJ1-5
V gene: TRBV7-2
D gene: TRBD1
clone size: .
CDR3 DNA: TGTGCCAGCAGTTTCAGGGGGCAAGGCCAGCCCCAGCATTTT
CDR3 protein: CASSFRGQGQPQHF

J gene: TRBJ1-5
V gene: TRBV19
D gene: TRBD1
clone size: .
CDR3 DNA: TGTGCCAGTAACTCCGGACAGGGTAGGGTTCAGCCCCAGCATTTT
CDR3 protein: CASNSGQGRVQPQHF

J gene: TRBJ1-5
V gene: TRBV27
D gene: TRBD1
clone size: .
CDR3 DNA: TGTGCCAGCAGTTTACGGACAGGGGGCAATCAGCCCCAGCATTTT
CDR3 protein: CASSLRTGGNQPQHF

J gene: TRBJ2-4
V gene: TRBV19
D gene: .
clone size: .
CDR3 DNA: TGTGCCAGTTCCCAACTAGCCAAAAACATTCAGTACTTC
CDR3 protein: CASSQLAKNIQYF

J gene: TRBJ2-1
V gene: TRBV30
D gene: TRBD1
clone size: .
CDR3 DNA: TGTGCCTGGAGTAGGGGACAGGGGATAATTAATGAGCAGTTCTTC
CDR3 protein: CAWSRGQGIINEQFF

J gene: TRBJ2-1
V gene: TRBV28
D gene: .
clone size: .
CDR3 DNA: TGTGCCAGCACCCTACGAAACCCCGGGTCCAATGACAATGAGCAGTTCTTC
CDR3 protein: CASTLRNPGSNDNEQFF

J gene: TRBJ2-2
V gene: TRBV23-1
D gene: .
clone size: .
CDR3 DNA: TGCGCCAGCAGTCCTCGGACAGGGAGGGTCGGGGAGCTGTTTTTT
CDR3 protein: CASSPRTGRVGELFF

J gene: TRBJ1-1
V gene: TRBV27
D gene: .
clone size: .
CDR3 DNA: TGTGCCAGCAGTTTGATGAGGGACACTGAAGCTTTCTTT
CDR3 protein: CASSLMRDTEAFF

J gene: TRBJ1-4
V gene: TRBV28
D gene: .
clone size: .
CDR3 DNA: TGTGCCAGCAGTTTAGGGTTAGGCGCGGAAAATGAAAAACTGTTTTTT
CDR3 protein: CASSLGLGAENEKLFF

J gene: TRBJ1-1
V gene: TRBV7-9
D gene: .
clone size: .
CDR3 DNA: TGTGCCAGCAGCCCCGGACAGGAAGCTTTCTTT
CDR3 protein: CASSPGQEAFF

J gene: TRBJ1-1
V gene: TRBV4-3
D gene: .
clone size: .
CDR3 DNA: TGCGCCAGCAGCCAAGATAAGGCAGGGGACACTGAAGCTTTCTTT
CDR3 protein: CASSQDKAGDTEAFF

J gene: TRBJ2-5
V gene: TRBV5-1
D gene: TRBD1
clone size: once
CDR3 DNA: TGCGCCAGCAGCTTGAGCCCCTGGACAGGGGTCGAGACCCAGTACTTC
CDR3 protein: CASSLSPWTGVETQYF

J gene: TRBJ2-1
V gene: TRBV24-1
D gene: TRBD2
clone size: .
CDR3 DNA: TGTGCCACCAGTGATTTGTCTAGCGGGGGGTTAGATGAGCAGTTCTTC
CDR3 protein: CATSDLSSGGLDEQFF

J gene: TRBJ2-3
V gene: TRBV6-5
D gene: .
clone size: .
CDR3 DNA: TGTGCCAGCAGCTCCGGGACACCTCGAGATACGCAGTATTTT
CDR3 protein: CASSSGTPRDTQYF

J gene: TRBJ2-1
V gene: TRBV3-1/TRBV3-2
D gene: TRBD2
clone size: .
CDR3 DNA: TGTGCCAGCAGCCAAGTGGGACTAGCGGGGTCCCGACCCGTTGACAATGAGCAGTTCTTC
CDR3 protein: CASSQVGLAGSRPVDNEQFF

J gene: TRBJ1-1
V gene: TRBV7-9
D gene: .
clone size: .
CDR3 DNA: TGTGCCAGCAGCTCCCCCCTTAAGGGAGACAATTCCGCTTTCTTT
CDR3 protein: CASSSPLKGDNSAFF

J gene: TRBJ1-5
V gene: TRBV3-1/TRBV3-2
D gene: .
clone size: .
CDR3 DNA: TGTGCCAGCAGCTCGACAGGCCTCAATCAGCCCCAGCATTTT
CDR3 protein: CASSSTGLNQPQHF